These T cell receptor beta chains were read from a single sample in a study of blood T cell repertoires in COVID-19. Clones were sequenced by immunoSEQ multiplex PCR, and TCRdb holds only the in-frame ones, with some missing. The repertoire holds some 400,000 clones, with roughly 86% as singletons. Sequencing was performed on peripheral blood. These TCRs come from a human donor with acute or convalescent COVID-19. The donor label of this sample is uncertain. Both conserved end residues are part of each CDR3. D genes are given only for firm matches. Only some rows state a clone size, as once, few, many or a class for expanded clones.

V: TRBV4-1
D: NA
J: TRBJ1-5
size: once
DNA: TGCGCCAGCAGCCCCATGTTGGAGTGGCGGCCCCAGCATTTT
CDR3: CASSPMLEWRPQHF

V: TRBV15
D: NA
J: TRBJ2-7
size: once
DNA: TGTGCCACCAGCGGAGGGGGGACACAGGCCTACGAGCAGTACTTC
CDR3: CATSGGGTQAYEQYF

V: TRBV10-3
D: TRBD2
J: TRBJ2-2
size: NA
DNA: TGTGCCCCGGGGGCTAGCGGGCCTCACCGGGGAGCTGTTTTT
CDR3: CAPGASGPHRGAVF

V: TRBV7-6
D: NA
J: TRBJ1-1
size: few
DNA: TGTGCCAGCAGCCCCCCAAGAATTGGGGGGAGCACTGAAGCTTTCTTT
CDR3: CASSPPRIGGSTEAFF

V: TRBV28
D: NA
J: TRBJ1-2
size: NA
DNA: TGTGCCAGCAGACGTGCGGGGGGCGAACGTCTTCGTGGCTACACCTTC
CDR3: CASRRAGGERLRGYTF

V: TRBV7-2
D: TRBD1
J: TRBJ2-1
size: NA
DNA: TGTGCCAGCAGCTTCTTACAGGGGTCCAATGAGCAGTTCTTC
CDR3: CASSFLQGSNEQFF

V: TRBV5-4
D: NA
J: TRBJ1-3
size: NA
DNA: TGTGCCAGCAGCATTGCCCCTTCGGGGGGAGGAAACACCATATATTTT
CDR3: CASSIAPSGGGNTIYF

V: TRBV7-2
D: NA
J: TRBJ1-3
size: NA
DNA: TGTGCCAGCAGCCCCTCGGGGCGTGGGAGGAGAAACACCATATATTTT
CDR3: CASSPSGRGRRNTIYF

V: TRBV5-1
D: NA
J: TRBJ1-6
size: NA
DNA: TGCGCCAGCAGCTACGGACAAAGCTCCTATAATTCACCCCTCCACTTT
CDR3: CASSYGQSSYNSPLHF

V: TRBV2
D: NA
J: TRBJ1-5
size: once
DNA: TGTGCCAGCAACGAGGCCAGTCGGCCCCAGCATTTT
CDR3: CASNEASRPQHF

V: TRBV20-1
D: NA
J: TRBJ1-1
size: NA
DNA: TGCAGTGCGCCCGGGGAAGCTTTCTTT
CDR3: CSAPGEAFF